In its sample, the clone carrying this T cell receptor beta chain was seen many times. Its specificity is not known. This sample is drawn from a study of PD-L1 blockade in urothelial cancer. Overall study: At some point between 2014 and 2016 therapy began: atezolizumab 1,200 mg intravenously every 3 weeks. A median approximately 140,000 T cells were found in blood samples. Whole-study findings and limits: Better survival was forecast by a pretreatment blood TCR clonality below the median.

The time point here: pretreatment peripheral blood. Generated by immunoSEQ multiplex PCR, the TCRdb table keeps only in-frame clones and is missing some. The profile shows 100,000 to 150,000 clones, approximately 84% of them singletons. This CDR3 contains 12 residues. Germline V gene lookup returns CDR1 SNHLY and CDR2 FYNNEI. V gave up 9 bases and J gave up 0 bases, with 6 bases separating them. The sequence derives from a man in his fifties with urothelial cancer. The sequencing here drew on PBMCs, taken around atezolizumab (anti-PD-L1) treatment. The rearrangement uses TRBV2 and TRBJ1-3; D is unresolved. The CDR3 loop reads CARKHSGNTIYF. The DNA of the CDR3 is TGTGCCAGAAAACACTCTGGAAACACCATATATTTT.